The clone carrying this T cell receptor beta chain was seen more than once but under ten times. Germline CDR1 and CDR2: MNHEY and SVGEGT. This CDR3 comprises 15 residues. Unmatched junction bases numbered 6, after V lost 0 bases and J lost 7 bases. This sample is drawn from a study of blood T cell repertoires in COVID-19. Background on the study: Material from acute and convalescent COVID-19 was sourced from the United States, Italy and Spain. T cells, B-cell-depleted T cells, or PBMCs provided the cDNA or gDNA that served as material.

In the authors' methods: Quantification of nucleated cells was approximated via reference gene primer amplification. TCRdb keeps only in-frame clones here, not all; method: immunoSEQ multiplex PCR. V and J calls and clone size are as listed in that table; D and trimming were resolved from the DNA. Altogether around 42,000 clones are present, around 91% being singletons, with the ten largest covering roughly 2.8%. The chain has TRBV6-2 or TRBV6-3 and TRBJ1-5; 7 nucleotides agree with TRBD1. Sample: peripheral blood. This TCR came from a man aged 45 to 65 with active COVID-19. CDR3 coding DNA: TGTGCCAGCAGTTACTCGAAAGAAGGGGGCCAGCCCCAGCATTTT. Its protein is CASSYSKEGGQPQHF.